The rows below give T cell receptor beta chains drawn from one sample of a study of blood T cell repertoires in COVID-19. Data came from immunoSEQ multiplex PCR; TCRdb stores just in-frame clones and leaves some out. The table has about 280,000 clones, about 89% seen once. Sequenced material: peripheral blood. These receptors were taken from a man between 40 and 49 years old with acute or convalescent COVID-19. Each CDR3 is given with its conserved first and last residue. D genes are given only for firm matches. Some rows mark clone size as missing; the rest say once, few, many or name a class of expanded clone.

J gene: TRBJ1-2; V gene: TRBV7-9; D gene: TRBD1; clone size: once; CDR3 protein: CASSSGTAHGYTF; CDR3 DNA: TGTGCCAGCAGCTCCGGGACAGCTCATGGCTACACCTTC
J gene: TRBJ2-3; V gene: TRBV30; D gene: TRBD1; clone size: -; CDR3 protein: CAWTLMGQATDTQYF; CDR3 DNA: TGTGCCTGGACCCTCATGGGACAGGCCACAGATACGCAGTATTTT
J gene: TRBJ2-7; V gene: TRBV5-4; D gene: -; clone size: -; CDR3 protein: CASSLAGTSYEQYF; CDR3 DNA: TGTGCCAGCAGCTTGGCGGGTACGAGCTACGAGCAGTACTTC
J gene: TRBJ2-3; V gene: TRBV30; D gene: TRBD2; clone size: -; CDR3 protein: CAWSVERGKGSDTQYF; CDR3 DNA: TGTGCCTGGAGTGTAGAGCGGGGTAAAGGTTCCGATACGCAGTATTTT
J gene: TRBJ1-1; V gene: TRBV6-5; D gene: TRBD1; clone size: -; CDR3 protein: CASSYRGQGRTEAFF; CDR3 DNA: TGTGCCAGCAGTTACAGGGGACAGGGGAGGACTGAAGCTTTCTTT
J gene: TRBJ1-1; V gene: TRBV7-8; D gene: -; clone size: -; CDR3 protein: CASSPGKEGTEAFF; CDR3 DNA: TGTGCCAGCAGCCCCGGCAAGGAGGGCACTGAAGCTTTCTTT
J gene: TRBJ1-3; V gene: TRBV12-3/TRBV12-4; D gene: -; clone size: -; CDR3 protein: CASTLQGGNTIYF; CDR3 DNA: TGTGCCAGCACCTTACAGGGTGGAAACACCATATATTTT
J gene: TRBJ1-2; V gene: TRBV4-1; D gene: TRBD1; clone size: -; CDR3 protein: CASSPGQDYYGYTF; CDR3 DNA: TGCGCCAGCAGCCCAGGACAGGATTACTATGGCTACACCTTC
J gene: TRBJ2-1; V gene: TRBV7-2; D gene: TRBD1; clone size: -; CDR3 protein: CASSLPGQGPIYNEQFF; CDR3 DNA: TGTGCCAGCAGCTTGCCGGGACAGGGACCCATCTACAATGAGCAGTTCTTC
J gene: TRBJ1-2; V gene: TRBV5-1; D gene: TRBD1; clone size: once; CDR3 protein: CASSAWTGGTYGYTF; CDR3 DNA: TGCGCCAGCAGCGCCTGGACAGGGGGTACCTATGGCTACACCTTC
J gene: TRBJ2-2; V gene: TRBV2; D gene: -; clone size: -; CDR3 protein: CASREAGELFF; CDR3 DNA: TGTGCCAGCAGGGAGGCCGGGGAGCTGTTTTTT
J gene: TRBJ2-1; V gene: TRBV2; D gene: -; clone size: many; CDR3 protein: CAGSVADNEQFF; CDR3 DNA: TGTGCCGGATCAGTGGCGGACAATGAGCAGTTCTTC
J gene: TRBJ1-5; V gene: TRBV21-1; D gene: -; clone size: -; CDR3 protein: CASSRRQGDLRWPQHF; CDR3 DNA: TGTGCCAGCAGCAGACGACAAGGGGACTTAAGGTGGCCCCAGCATTTT
J gene: TRBJ2-7; V gene: TRBV7-8; D gene: TRBD1; clone size: -; CDR3 protein: CASSLRAGQGTYEQYF; CDR3 DNA: TGTGCCAGCAGCTTAAGGGCCGGACAGGGTACCTACGAGCAGTACTTC
J gene: TRBJ1-1; V gene: TRBV5-1; D gene: TRBD1; clone size: -; CDR3 protein: CASSLLPGTGYTEAFF; CDR3 DNA: TGCGCCAGCAGCCTATTACCTGGGACAGGGTACACTGAAGCTTTCTTT
J gene: TRBJ1-6; V gene: TRBV30; D gene: -; clone size: -; CDR3 protein: CAWSVGANSPLHF; CDR3 DNA: TGTGCCTGGAGTGTAGGGGCGAATTCACCCCTCCACTTT
J gene: TRBJ2-3; V gene: TRBV3-1/TRBV3-2; D gene: -; clone size: -; CDR3 protein: CASSQNGGQRTQYF; CDR3 DNA: TGTGCCAGCAGCCAGAACGGGGGGCAACGTACGCAGTATTTT
J gene: TRBJ1-2; V gene: TRBV5-1; D gene: -; clone size: -; CDR3 protein: CASSSDTYYGYTF; CDR3 DNA: TGCGCCAGCAGCTCGGACACCTACTATGGCTACACCTTC
J gene: TRBJ1-1; V gene: TRBV29-1; D gene: TRBD1; clone size: few; CDR3 protein: CSGLDQDRGRKAFF; CDR3 DNA: TGCAGCGGCCTAGATCAGGACAGGGGGCGCAAGGCTTTCTTT
J gene: TRBJ1-2; V gene: TRBV5-1; D gene: -; clone size: -; CDR3 protein: CASAGNYGYTF; CDR3 DNA: TGCGCCTCGGCAGGGAACTATGGCTACACCTTC
J gene: TRBJ1-2; V gene: TRBV27; D gene: TRBD1; clone size: -; CDR3 protein: CASSPGQGVGYTF; CDR3 DNA: TGTGCCAGCAGTCCGGGACAGGGGGTGGGCTACACCTTC
J gene: TRBJ1-5; V gene: TRBV6-5; D gene: -; clone size: -; CDR3 protein: CASVRGGDQPQHF; CDR3 DNA: TGTGCCAGCGTCCGGGGGGGGGATCAGCCCCAGCATTTT
J gene: TRBJ1-1; V gene: TRBV20-1; D gene: TRBD1; clone size: few; CDR3 protein: CSARGQAPAFF; CDR3 DNA: TGCAGTGCTAGGGGACAGGCCCCGGCTTTCTTT
J gene: TRBJ1-4; V gene: TRBV2; D gene: -; clone size: -; CDR3 protein: CASSVRGEKLFF; CDR3 DNA: TGTGCCAGCAGTGTAAGGGGTGAAAAACTGTTTTTT
J gene: TRBJ1-1; V gene: TRBV5-1; D gene: -; clone size: -; CDR3 protein: CASSAGDRFRNTEAFF; CDR3 DNA: TGCGCCAGCAGCGCGGGGGACCGATTCCGGAACACTGAAGCTTTCTTT
J gene: TRBJ1-2; V gene: TRBV19; D gene: TRBD1; clone size: -; CDR3 protein: CASTSPGTGNYGYTF; CDR3 DNA: TGTGCCAGTACTTCGCCCGGGACAGGGAACTATGGCTACACCTTC
J gene: TRBJ1-1; V gene: TRBV15; D gene: TRBD1; clone size: -; CDR3 protein: CATSRGQGTAEAFF; CDR3 DNA: TGTGCCACCAGCAGAGGACAGGGGACAGCTGAAGCTTTCTTT
J gene: TRBJ2-7; V gene: TRBV7-2; D gene: TRBD1; clone size: -; CDR3 protein: CASSLGTALRGEQYF; CDR3 DNA: TGTGCCAGCAGCCTCGGGACAGCTCTCCGAGGGGAGCAGTACTTC
J gene: TRBJ2-1; V gene: TRBV4-1; D gene: -; clone size: -; CDR3 protein: CASSQEGGSYNEQFF; CDR3 DNA: TGCGCCAGCAGCCAAGAGGGGGGATCCTACAATGAGCAGTTCTTC
J gene: TRBJ1-6; V gene: TRBV2; D gene: TRBD1; clone size: -; CDR3 protein: CASSTTGGPSPLHF; CDR3 DNA: TGTGCCAGCAGTACAACAGGGGGTCCTTCACCCCTCCACTTT
J gene: TRBJ1-3; V gene: TRBV15; D gene: -; clone size: -; CDR3 protein: CATSAAYGNTIYF; CDR3 DNA: TGTGCCACCAGCGCCGCGTATGGAAACACCATATATTTT
J gene: TRBJ2-1; V gene: TRBV7-2; D gene: -; clone size: -; CDR3 protein: CASSLSSTAQNEQFF; CDR3 DNA: TGTGCCAGCAGCTTATCCTCGACAGCGCAGAATGAGCAGTTCTTC
J gene: TRBJ2-7; V gene: TRBV12-3/TRBV12-4; D gene: -; clone size: -; CDR3 protein: CASSFQSSYEQYF; CDR3 DNA: TGTGCCAGCAGTTTTCAGTCCTCCTACGAGCAGTACTTC
J gene: TRBJ2-2; V gene: TRBV6-7; D gene: -; clone size: -; CDR3 protein: CASLQATANTGELFF; CDR3 DNA: TGTGCCAGCCTCCAGGCAACCGCGAACACCGGGGAGCTGTTTTTT
J gene: TRBJ2-1; V gene: TRBV27; D gene: TRBD2; clone size: once; CDR3 protein: CASSFFPSGAIYNEQFF; CDR3 DNA: TGTGCCAGCAGTTTCTTTCCTAGCGGGGCGATCTACAATGAGCAGTTCTTC
J gene: TRBJ2-7; V gene: TRBV2; D gene: TRBD1; clone size: -; CDR3 protein: CASSYHLPGTGAYEQYF; CDR3 DNA: TGTGCCAGCAGTTACCATCTACCCGGGACAGGGGCCTACGAGCAGTACTTC
J gene: TRBJ2-3; V gene: TRBV7-3; D gene: -; clone size: few; CDR3 protein: CASSSTSLAADTQYF; CDR3 DNA: TGTGCCAGCAGCTCAACGTCTCTAGCTGCGGATACGCAGTATTTT
J gene: TRBJ1-1; V gene: TRBV10-3; D gene: -; clone size: -; CDR3 protein: CAISQGVEEAFF; CDR3 DNA: TGTGCCATCAGTCAGGGTGTTGAGGAAGCTTTCTTT
J gene: TRBJ2-3; V gene: TRBV3-1/TRBV3-2; D gene: TRBD2; clone size: -; CDR3 protein: CASKSRGGPGDTQYF; CDR3 DNA: TGTGCCAGCAAATCGCGGGGGGGTCCCGGAGATACGCAGTATTTT
J gene: TRBJ1-2; V gene: TRBV2; D gene: TRBD1; clone size: few; CDR3 protein: CASSGGQAYGYTF; CDR3 DNA: TGTGCCAGCAGCGGGGGACAGGCGTATGGCTACACCTTC
J gene: TRBJ1-1; V gene: TRBV6-5; D gene: -; clone size: -; CDR3 protein: CASSLSRGNTEAFF; CDR3 DNA: TGTGCCAGCAGCCTCTCACGGGGGAACACTGAAGCTTTCTTT
J gene: TRBJ2-4; V gene: TRBV6-1; D gene: TRBD2; clone size: -; CDR3 protein: CASSESPGGTKNIQYF; CDR3 DNA: TGTGCCAGCAGTGAATCGCCCGGGGGGACCAAAAACATTCAGTACTTC
J gene: TRBJ1-6; V gene: TRBV2; D gene: -; clone size: -; CDR3 protein: CASSEGRGSSPLHF; CDR3 DNA: TGTGCCAGCAGTGAAGGGAGGGGCTCCTCGCCCCTCCACTTT
J gene: TRBJ2-3; V gene: TRBV12-3/TRBV12-4; D gene: -; clone size: -; CDR3 protein: CASSLFRVDTQYF; CDR3 DNA: TGTGCCAGCAGTTTGTTTCGCGTAGATACGCAGTATTTT
J gene: TRBJ2-2; V gene: TRBV5-4; D gene: -; clone size: -; CDR3 protein: CASSLYTGELFF; CDR3 DNA: TGTGCCAGCAGCCTATACACCGGGGAGCTGTTTTTT
J gene: TRBJ2-3; V gene: TRBV6-1; D gene: TRBD2; clone size: -; CDR3 protein: CASSVTGGFPTDTQYF; CDR3 DNA: TGTGCCAGCAGTGTAACGGGGGGGTTCCCCACAGATACGCAGTATTTT
J gene: TRBJ2-1; V gene: TRBV10-1; D gene: -; clone size: -; CDR3 protein: CASSGGPYNEQFF; CDR3 DNA: TGCGCCAGCAGTGGGGGGCCGTACAATGAGCAGTTCTTC
J gene: TRBJ1-5; V gene: TRBV2; D gene: TRBD1; clone size: -; CDR3 protein: CASWTGDRENQPQHF; CDR3 DNA: TGTGCCAGCTGGACGGGGGACAGGGAAAATCAGCCCCAGCATTTT
J gene: TRBJ2-7; V gene: TRBV12-5; D gene: -; clone size: -; CDR3 protein: CASGPDSYEQYF; CDR3 DNA: TGTGCTAGTGGACCGGACAGCTACGAGCAGTACTTC
J gene: TRBJ1-6; V gene: TRBV2; D gene: TRBD1; clone size: -; CDR3 protein: CASSETGGVYNSPLHF; CDR3 DNA: TGTGCCAGCAGTGAAACAGGGGGTGTCTATAATTCACCCCTCCACTTT
J gene: TRBJ2-3; V gene: TRBV27; D gene: -; clone size: -; CDR3 protein: CASSFGLRTDTQYF; CDR3 DNA: TGTGCCAGCAGTTTCGGGTTGCGCACAGATACGCAGTATTTT
J gene: TRBJ1-1; V gene: TRBV5-4; D gene: -; clone size: -; CDR3 protein: CASSFQGSEAFF; CDR3 DNA: TGTGCCAGCAGCTTCCAGGGATCTGAAGCTTTCTTT
J gene: TRBJ1-3; V gene: TRBV5-4; D gene: -; clone size: few; CDR3 protein: CASSTVATGSRNTIYF; CDR3 DNA: TGTGCCAGCAGCACGGTCGCTACAGGATCGAGAAACACCATATATTTT
J gene: TRBJ1-2; V gene: TRBV6-1; D gene: TRBD1; clone size: -; CDR3 protein: CASSDGTGNYGYTF; CDR3 DNA: TGTGCCAGCAGTGACGGGACAGGCAACTATGGCTACACCTTC
J gene: TRBJ1-5; V gene: TRBV21-1; D gene: -; clone size: -; CDR3 protein: CASRSGGGGLGNQPQHF; CDR3 DNA: TGTGCCAGCCGCTCCGGAGGAGGGGGCTTGGGCAATCAGCCCCAGCATTTT
J gene: TRBJ2-2; V gene: TRBV5-5; D gene: -; clone size: -; CDR3 protein: CASSPDTGELFF; CDR3 DNA: TGTGCCAGCAGCCCCGACACCGGGGAGCTGTTTTTT
J gene: TRBJ1-1; V gene: TRBV6-5; D gene: -; clone size: -; CDR3 protein: CASVPTGEAFF; CDR3 DNA: TGTGCCAGCGTTCCTACAGGCGAAGCTTTCTTT
J gene: TRBJ1-6; V gene: TRBV6-5; D gene: -; clone size: -; CDR3 protein: CASGVRYSPLHF; CDR3 DNA: TGTGCCAGCGGAGTGAGGTATTCACCCCTCCACTTT
J gene: TRBJ2-7; V gene: TRBV6-6; D gene: -; clone size: -; CDR3 protein: CASSTYRYEQYF; CDR3 DNA: TGTGCCAGCAGTACCTACAGGTACGAGCAGTACTTC